These 25 T cell receptor beta chains originate from one sample sequenced in a study of naive and memory T cell subsets. Both TRBC1 and TRBC2 were covered by a beta constant-region primer of two equimolar oligonucleotides. Via MiXCR, TCRdb re-called the UMI-ligation and nested PCR reads, giving one row per CDR3 protein. Of 89,000 or so distinct CDR3 sequences listed, about an eighth are singletons. The sequencing sample was made of central memory CD4+ T cells from blood. The receptors were gathered from a human donor in good health.

A few counts support this clonotype. The gene calls are TRBV2 and TRBJ2-7; 11 bases fit TRBD2. The junction had 9 bases not matched to a gene; V was cut back by 4 bases and J by 7 bases. Germline V lookup: CDR1 SNHLY, CDR2 FYNNEI. There are 15 residues in the CDR3. This chain's CDR3 is CASSGLAGGPDEQYF. The CDR3 region has the DNA TGTGCCAGCAGTGGGTTAGCGGGAGGGCCGGATGAGCAGTACTTC.

This clonotype was observed a few times. J is TRBJ2-3 and V is TRBV6-6, with 8 bases identical to TRBD2. Germline lookup yields CDR1 MNHNY and CDR2 SVGAGI (reference sequence). The CDR3 totals 16 residues. V trimming: 4 bases; J trimming: 5 bases; junction bases outside the gene matches: 11. Here the CDR3 reads CASSFTSGRVGDTQYF. CDR3 nucleotide sequence: TGTGCCAGCAGTTTTACTAGCGGTCGGGTCGGAGATACGCAGTATTTT.

In this sample, this clonotype turned up many times. J is TRBJ2-3 and V is TRBV6-2 or TRBV6-3; TRBD2 aligns across 11 bases. There are 17 residues in the CDR3. Germline CDR1 MNHEY, CDR2 SVGEGT. The V segment lost 6 bases and the J segment 2 bases; nucleotides outside the gene matches: 10. The CDR3 DNA reads TGTGCCAGCAGAAGACCTCCGGGACTAGCGGCCACAGATACGCAGTATTTT. This codes for CASRRPPGLAATDTQYF.

This clonotype was counted many times. This sequence joins TRBV29-1 and TRBJ2-3; unclear D gene. The V gene lost 2 bases and the J gene lost 3 bases, with 6 bases spanning the gap. The CDR3 is made up of 12 amino acids. Germline CDR1 is SQVTM and CDR2 is ANQGSEA. The CDR3 nucleotides read TGCAGCGTTGAAAAAGGGACAGATACGCAGTATTTT. It codes for CSVEKGTDTQYF.

The CDR3 bases are TGTGCCACCAGCAGAGCTCGTTTGGCCCAGGAGCAGTATTTT. Translated: CATSRARLAQEQYF. This chain joins TRBV15 and TRBJ2-3; no clear D. V lost 1 base to trimming and J lost 11 bases, with 16 bases between them. Per the germline V gene, CDR1 is LNHNV and CDR2 is YYDKDF (reference sequence). The CDR3 spans 14 residues.

The table lists this clonotype with a few counts. This sequence joins TRBV6-5 and TRBJ2-1, with TRBD2 as a possible D gene (5 bases). Germline V gene data show CDR1 as MNHEY and CDR2 as SVGAGI. This CDR3 is built from 15 residues. Trimming cost V 4 bases and J 0 bases, with 10 bases left between them. The CDR3 sequence is CASSSDWSSYNEQFF. CDR3 nucleotide sequence: TGTGCCAGCAGTTCGGACTGGAGCTCCTACAATGAGCAGTTCTTC.

Note on this clonotype: A read error may account for a junction end that differs from germline. The chain employs TRBV5-1 and TRBJ2-7; perhaps D is TRBD1 or TRBD2 (6 bases each). Germline V gene lookup returns CDR1 SGHRS and CDR2 YFSETQ. The CDR3 has 12 residues. The CDR3 nucleotides are TGCGCCAGCAGCAAAACGGAGGGGGAGCGGTACTTC. It is translated as CASSKTEGERYF.

This clonotype came up many times. V gene TRBV28 combines with J gene TRBJ2-7, with no clear D. This CDR3 is built from 13 residues. Looked up from germline, CDR1 is MDHEN and CDR2 is SYDVKM. Trimming pared 3 bases from V and 3 bases from J, leaving 9 bases between. The CDR3 DNA is TGTGCCAGCAGTTTTGGTGGGGTCTACGAGCAGTACTTC. Translating it yields CASSFGGVYEQYF.

The V gene is TRBV6-6, the J gene TRBJ2-2; 12 positions match TRBD2. CDR1 and CDR2 (germline): MNHNY, SVGAGI (reference sequence). The J segment lost 6 bases and the V segment lost 7 bases, leaving 12 bases of the junction unmatched. The CDR3 covers 17 residues. This CDR3 reads CASTLRASGRAPGELFF. CDR3 bases: TGTGCCAGCACCCTTCGGGCTAGCGGGAGGGCCCCCGGGGAGCTGTTTTTT.

This clonotype came up a few times. The rearrangement links TRBV24-1 to TRBJ2-1, with no clear D. This CDR3 has 15 amino acids. Germline V CDR1 and CDR2: KGHDR, SFDVKD. Trimming pared 3 bases from V and 2 bases from J, leaving 10 bases between. The CDR3 protein is CATSDPQKTYNEQFF. The DNA for the CDR3 is TGTGCCACCAGTGATCCCCAGAAAACCTACAATGAGCAGTTCTTC.

This clonotype was recorded many times. The chain couples TRBV29-1 to TRBJ2-7, with 7 bases that match TRBD2. Germline V gives CDR1 SQVTM, CDR2 ANQGSEA. CDR3 length: 13 residues. Trimming at V came to 3 bases and at J to 3 bases, leaving 5 bases not matched to a gene. The CDR3: CSVEGGTGYEQYF. The CDR3 coding sequence is TGCAGCGTTGAGGGGGGGACCGGCTACGAGCAGTACTTC.

This clonotype was detected ten times or more. The chain uses TRBV4-2 and TRBJ1-2, with D unclear. The CDR3 extends over 13 amino acids. The V gene's germline CDR1 is LGHNA and CDR2 YNFKEQ. The V end lost 0 bases, the J end lost 4 bases, and 6 bases lay between the germline ends. The CDR3 is CASSQERGYGYTF. CDR3 sequence (DNA): TGTGCCAGCAGCCAAGAGCGGGGCTATGGCTACACCTTC.

The chain uses TRBV6-8 and TRBJ1-5, with no clear D. The CDR3 has 18 residues. Germline CDR1 MNHGY, CDR2 SAAAGT. V was shortened by 11 bases and J by 2 bases, with 28 bases between the two germline ends. The CDR3 bases are TGTGCCGTCTTCCTGCGGGGAGGGCCGGACTGTTGCAATCAGCCCCAGCATTTT. As protein: CAVFLRGGPDCCNQPQHF.

The CDR3 DNA reads as TGTGCCAGCAGCTTAGGAGGGCGTGGGACAGGGTCGACCGGGGAGCTGTTTTTT. It yields the protein CASSLGGRGTGSTGELFF. V gene TRBV7-8 combines with J gene TRBJ2-2, with 9 bases lining up with TRBD1. The CDR3 spans 18 residues. Trimming cost V 1 base and J 5 bases; bases outside gene matches: 11. Germline values: CDR1 SGHVS, CDR2 FQNEAQ.

There are many counts of this clonotype. The chain is built from TRBV28 and TRBJ2-3, with D perhaps TRBD1 (5 bases). The CDR3 contains 15 residues. V shed 5 bases and J shed 3 bases, with 15 bases lying between them. Per germline, CDR1 MDHEN and CDR2 SYDVKM. The CDR3, as DNA: TGTGCCAGCAGTCCGCAGGGATCCCCAACAGATACGCAGTATTTT. It translates to CASSPQGSPTDTQYF.

The V and J genes are TRBV2 and TRBJ2-1; 11 positions match TRBD2. From germline, CDR1 is SNHLY and CDR2 FYNNEI. The junction had 13 bases not matched to a gene; V was cut back by 6 bases and J by 12 bases. The CDR3 is 15 amino acids. The CDR3 sequence is CASSAGTSGWVGQFF. The CDR3 DNA follows: TGTGCCAGCAGCGCCGGGACTAGCGGTTGGGTCGGGCAGTTCTTC.

This chain links TRBV15 with TRBJ2-2; D not resolved. The V end was cut by 4 bases, the J end by 2 bases, with 8 bases between. The CDR3 sequence is 14 residues long. CDR1 is LNHNV and CDR2 is YYDKDF in the germline V gene (reference sequence). The CDR3 loop reads CATSIRLNTGELFF. CDR3 nucleotides: TGTGCCACCAGCATTCGACTTAACACCGGGGAGCTGTTTTTT. Looking up the rest from reference TRBV15 and TRBJ2-2 gives the full variable domain: DAMVIQNPRYQVTQFGKPVTLSCSQTLNHNVMYWYQQKSSQAPKLLFHYYDKDFNNEADTPDNFQSRRPNTSFCFLDIRSPGLGDTAMYLCATSIRLNTGELFFGEGSRLTVL.

This clonotype has more than one count but fewer than ten. This sequence joins TRBV20-1 and TRBJ2-7; 7 bases map to TRBD1. The V gene end was trimmed by 5 bases and the J gene end by 2 bases; junction bases not matched to a gene: 12. This CDR3 has 15 amino acids. Looked up from germline, CDR1 is DFQATT and CDR2 is SNEGSKA (reference sequence). The CDR3 sequence: CSAVNDWTGTYEQYF. CDR3 DNA sequence: TGCAGTGCTGTGAACGATTGGACAGGTACCTACGAGCAGTACTTC.

The genes are TRBV5-1 and TRBJ2-1, with TRBD2 as a possible D gene (6 bases). CDR1 is SGHRS and CDR2 is YFSETQ in the germline V gene. The V end was cut by 0 bases, the J end by 6 bases, with 13 bases between. CDR3 length: 15 amino acids. CDR3 in amino acids: CASSLGGKGFNEQFF. In DNA form, the CDR3 reads TGCGCCAGCAGCTTGGGCGGGAAAGGTTTCAATGAGCAGTTCTTC.

This clonotype was picked up one time. The chain is built from TRBV2 and TRBJ2-5; D unclear. The germline V and J ends were trimmed by 7 bases and 5 bases, with 8 bases remaining between them. Germline-derived CDR1 and CDR2 are SNHLY and FYNNEI. The CDR3 is 11 residues long. Written as DNA, the CDR3 is TGTGCCAGCAAACAGTGGGAGACCCAGTACTTC. This codes for CASKQWETQYF.

This clonotype has more than one count but fewer than ten. The rearrangement uses TRBV11-2 and TRBJ2-7; D is undetermined. V was shortened by 2 bases and J by 2 bases, with 13 bases between the two germline ends. The CDR3 covers 15 residues. Germline V CDR1 and CDR2: SGHAT, FQNNGV. The CDR3 is CASSLSRPVTYEQYF. The CDR3 nucleotides read TGTGCCAGCAGCTTAAGCCGTCCCGTCACCTACGAGCAGTACTTC.

This clonotype was detected only a few times. V is TRBV29-1 and J is TRBJ2-4; D is ambiguous. The V gene lost 6 bases and the J gene lost 4 bases, with 7 bases spanning the gap. The CDR3 consists of 11 residues. In germline, CDR1 is SQVTM, CDR2 ANQGSEA. As DNA, the CDR3 is TGCAGCGTAACCCTGAAAAACATTCAGTACTTC. Amino acids: CSVTLKNIQYF.

The CDR3 DNA sequence: TGTGCCAGCCGCCCTTGGGGGGAATCCACAGATACGCAGTATTTT. Protein product: CASRPWGESTDTQYF. The chain uses TRBV12-3 or TRBV12-4 and TRBJ2-3; tentative D call: TRBD2 (6 bases). This CDR3 spans 15 amino acids. Deletions cut 8 bases from V and 2 bases from J, with 17 bases between.

Only a few counts were recorded for this clonotype. V and J are TRBV5-5 and TRBJ1-1; D unclear. The CDR3 runs 14 residues. V lost 3 bases to trimming and J lost 3 bases, with 12 bases between them. Germline assignment: CDR1 SGHKS and CDR2 YYEKEE (reference sequence). The CDR3 DNA follows: TGTGCCAGCAGCTCAACCCTTGACTACACTGAAGCTTTCTTT. It codes for CASSSTLDYTEAFF.

This clonotype has more than one count but fewer than ten. CDR3 loop: CSATTSATYEQYF. The CDR3 DNA follows: TGCAGCGCAACGACTAGCGCCACCTACGAGCAGTACTTC. The genes are TRBV20-1 and TRBJ2-7; TRBD2 agrees at 8 bases. The CDR3 contains 13 residues. The V gene's germline CDR1 is DFQATT and CDR2 SNEGSKA (reference sequence).